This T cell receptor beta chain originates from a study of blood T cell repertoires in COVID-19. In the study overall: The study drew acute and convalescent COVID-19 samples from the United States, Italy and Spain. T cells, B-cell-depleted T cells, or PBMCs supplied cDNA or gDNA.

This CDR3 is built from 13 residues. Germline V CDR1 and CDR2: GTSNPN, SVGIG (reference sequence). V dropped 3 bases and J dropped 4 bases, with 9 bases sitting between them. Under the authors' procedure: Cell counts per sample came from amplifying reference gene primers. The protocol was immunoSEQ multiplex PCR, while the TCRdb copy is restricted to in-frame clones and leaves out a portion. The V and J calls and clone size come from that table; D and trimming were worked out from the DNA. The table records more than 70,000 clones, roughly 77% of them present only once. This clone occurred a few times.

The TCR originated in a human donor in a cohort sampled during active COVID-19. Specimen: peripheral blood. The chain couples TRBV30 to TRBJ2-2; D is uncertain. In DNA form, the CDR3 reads TGTGCCTGGAGAGAGTTCTTCACCGGGGAGCTGTTTTTT. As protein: CAWREFFTGELFF.